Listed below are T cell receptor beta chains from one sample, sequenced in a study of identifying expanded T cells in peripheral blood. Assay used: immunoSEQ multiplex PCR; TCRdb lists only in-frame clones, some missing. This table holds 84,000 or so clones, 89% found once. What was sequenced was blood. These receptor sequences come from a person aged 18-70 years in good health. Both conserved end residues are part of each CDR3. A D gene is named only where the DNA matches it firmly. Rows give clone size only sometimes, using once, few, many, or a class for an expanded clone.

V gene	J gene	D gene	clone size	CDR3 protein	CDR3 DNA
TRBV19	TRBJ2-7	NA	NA	CASKEVGRVYEQYF	TGTGCCAGTAAAGAAGTGGGCCGCGTCTACGAGCAGTACTTC
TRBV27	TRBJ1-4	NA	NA	CASSLGSSMGEKLFF	TGTGCCAGCAGTTTAGGGAGCTCCATGGGGGAAAAACTGTTTTTT
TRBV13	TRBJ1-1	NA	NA	CASSFSKWEAFF	TGTGCCAGCAGCTTTTCCAAGTGGGAAGCTTTCTTT
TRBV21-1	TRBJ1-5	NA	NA	CASSYQPQHF	TGTGCCAGCAGTTATCAGCCCCAGCATTTT
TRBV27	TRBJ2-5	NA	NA	CASTRNGRPQETQYF	TGTGCCAGCACCCGAAATGGACGGCCTCAAGAGACCCAGTACTTC
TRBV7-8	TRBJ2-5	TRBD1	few	CASSLTGAETQYF	TGTGCCAGCAGCCTGACAGGGGCGGAGACCCAGTACTTC
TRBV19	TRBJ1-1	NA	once	CASSYTGNTEAFF	TGTGCCAGTAGTTATACAGGGAACACTGAAGCTTTCTTT
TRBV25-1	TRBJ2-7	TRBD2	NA	CASSALAGGTHEQYF	TGTGCCAGCAGTGCCCTAGCGGGGGGAACCCACGAGCAGTACTTC
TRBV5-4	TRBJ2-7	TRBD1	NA	CASSFDRGKSSYEQYF	TGTGCCAGCAGTTTCGACAGGGGAAAAAGCTCCTACGAGCAGTACTTC
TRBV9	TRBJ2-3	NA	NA	CASSVGASGSTDTQYF	TGTGCCAGCAGCGTAGGAGCCAGCGGTAGCACAGATACGCAGTATTTT
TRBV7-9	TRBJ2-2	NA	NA	CASTSQWGEKNTGELFF	TGTGCCAGCACCTCCCAGTGGGGGGAGAAGAACACCGGGGAGCTGTTTTTT
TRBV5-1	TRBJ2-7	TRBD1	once	CASSLDPTGGVVEQYF	TGCGCCAGCAGCTTGGATCCTACAGGGGGAGTGGTCGAGCAGTACTTC
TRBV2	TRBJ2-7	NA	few	CASRFGPIYEQYF	TGTGCCAGCAGGTTCGGGCCTATCTACGAGCAGTACTTC
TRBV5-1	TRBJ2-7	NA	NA	CASRAQNNYEQYF	TGCGCCAGCAGGGCACAGAATAACTACGAGCAGTACTTC
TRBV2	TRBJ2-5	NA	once	CASSATSTQYF	TGTGCCAGCAGTGCGACGAGCACCCAGTACTTC
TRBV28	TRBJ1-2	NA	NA	CASYFGYGYTF	TGTGCCAGTTACTTTGGGTATGGCTACACCTTC
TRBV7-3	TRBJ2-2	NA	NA	CASSSNPGTGELFF	TGTGCCAGCAGCTCTAACCCTGGAACCGGGGAGCTGTTTTTT
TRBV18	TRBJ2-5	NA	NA	CASSPPFSTQETQYF	TGTGCCAGCTCACCACCATTTTCAACACAAGAGACCCAGTACTTC
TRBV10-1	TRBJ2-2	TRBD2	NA	CARTNGTSGNTGELFF	TGCGCCAGGACAAACGGGACTAGCGGAAACACCGGGGAGCTGTTTTTT
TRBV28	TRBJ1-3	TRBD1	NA	CASSLGGTDSGNTIYF	TGTGCCAGCAGTTTAGGGGGGACAGACTCTGGAAACACCATATATTTT
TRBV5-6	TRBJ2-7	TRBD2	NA	CASGKLAGSHEQYF	TGTGCCAGCGGGAAACTAGCGGGATCCCACGAGCAGTACTTC
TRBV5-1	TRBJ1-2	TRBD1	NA	CASSFKTRPGQGASNYGYTF	TGCGCCAGCAGCTTTAAAACCAGACCGGGACAGGGAGCATCCAACTATGGCTACACCTTC
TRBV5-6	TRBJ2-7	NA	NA	CASSGPSWEQYF	TGTGCCAGCAGCGGACCATCGTGGGAGCAGTACTTC